The T cell receptor (beta chain) under discussion was sequenced for a study of regulatory T cells in long-lasting Graves disease. The study's findings and limits: The work looked only at peripheral blood and did not look at thyroid tissue.

CDR3 length: 15 amino acids. V gave up 5 bases and J gave up 9 bases; unmatched junction bases: 11. Germline V lookup: CDR1 MNHNS, CDR2 SASEGT. Time point specified: newly diagnosed GD, antithyroid drugs for less than 3 months. Generation of the TCR library employed RNA extracted from PBMCs. This clonotype has a count of ten or more. Antigen: not known. Arm-PCR of CDR3 regions and iRepertoire HTBI primers were the basis on which TCR beta libraries were built. TCRdb reprocessed the multiplex PCR reads via MiXCR and lists one record per CDR3 protein. The profile shows 540,000 or so distinct CDR3 sequences, roughly 12% of them singletons. These data were also reused for a study on T cells in Graves' hyperthyroidism and ophthalmopathy.

The sequence came from a man aged 25-45 years with Graves disease. The specimen was peripheral blood mononuclear cells (PBMCs), collected at new diagnosis, from a patient treated with antithyroid drugs. This chain joins TRBV6-1 and TRBJ2-2; 8 bases map to TRBD2. CDR3 sequence: CASSIGGSGSRELFF. CDR3 bases: TGTGCCAGCAGTATTGGGGGCAGCGGGAGTAGGGAGCTGTTTTTT.